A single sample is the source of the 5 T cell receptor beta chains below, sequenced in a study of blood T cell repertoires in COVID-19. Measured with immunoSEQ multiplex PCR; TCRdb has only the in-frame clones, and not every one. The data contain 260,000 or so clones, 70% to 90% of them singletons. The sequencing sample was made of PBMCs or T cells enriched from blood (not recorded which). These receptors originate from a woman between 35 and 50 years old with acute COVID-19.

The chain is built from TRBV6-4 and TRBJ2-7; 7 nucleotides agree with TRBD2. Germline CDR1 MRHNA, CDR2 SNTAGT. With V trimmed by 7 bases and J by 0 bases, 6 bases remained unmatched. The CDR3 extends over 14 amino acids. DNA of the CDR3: TGTGCCAGCAAGAAGCGGGGAAGCTCCTACGAGCAGTACGTC. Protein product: CASKKRGSSYEQYV.

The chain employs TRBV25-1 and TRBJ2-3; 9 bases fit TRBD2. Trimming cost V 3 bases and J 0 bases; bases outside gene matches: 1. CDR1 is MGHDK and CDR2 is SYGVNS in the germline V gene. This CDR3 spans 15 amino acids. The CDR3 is CASSETSGSTDTQYF. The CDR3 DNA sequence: TGTGCCAGCAGTGAGACTAGCGGAAGCACAGATACGCAGTATTTT.

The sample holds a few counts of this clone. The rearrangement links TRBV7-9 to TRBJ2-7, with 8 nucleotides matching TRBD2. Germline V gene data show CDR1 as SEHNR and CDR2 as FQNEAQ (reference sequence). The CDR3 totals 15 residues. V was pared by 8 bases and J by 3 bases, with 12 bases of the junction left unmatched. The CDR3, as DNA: TGTGCCAGCTCGGGGGGGACGGCTAGGGGCTACGAGCAGTACTTC. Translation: CASSGGTARGYEQYF.

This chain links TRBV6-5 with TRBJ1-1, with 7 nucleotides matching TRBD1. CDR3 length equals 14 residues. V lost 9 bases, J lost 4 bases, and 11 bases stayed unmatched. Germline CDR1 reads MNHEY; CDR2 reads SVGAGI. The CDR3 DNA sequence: TGTGCCAGTGGGGAGACAGGGTTGGGCACTGAAGCTTTCTTT. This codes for CASGETGLGTEAFF.

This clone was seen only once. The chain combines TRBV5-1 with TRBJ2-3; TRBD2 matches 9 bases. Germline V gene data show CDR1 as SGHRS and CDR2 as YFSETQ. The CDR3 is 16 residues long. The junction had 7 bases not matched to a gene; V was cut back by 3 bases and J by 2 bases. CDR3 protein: CASSWRPSGITDTQYF. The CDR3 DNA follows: TGCGCCAGCAGCTGGCGCCCTAGCGGGATCACAGATACGCAGTATTTT.